The rows below give T cell receptor beta chains drawn from one sample of a study of blood T cell repertoires in COVID-19. Generated by immunoSEQ multiplex PCR, the TCRdb table keeps only in-frame clones and is missing some. The table includes approximately 320,000 clones, 87% detected once. Material: PBMCs or T cells enriched from blood (not recorded which). The source is a woman aged 18-35 years who had recovered from COVID-19. Each CDR3 is given with its conserved first and last residue. A D gene is named only where the DNA matches it firmly. Part of the rows lack a size; the others show once, few, many or a class for expanded clones.

J gene,D gene,V gene,clone size,CDR3 DNA,CDR3 protein
TRBJ2-7,NA,TRBV7-3,NA,TGTGCCAGCAGCTTAAATCGGGCGGGCGAGCAGTACTTC,CASSLNRAGEQYF
TRBJ1-1,TRBD1,TRBV5-6,NA,TGTGCCAGCAGCTCCCGACAGGGGATCACTGAAGCTTTCTTT,CASSSRQGITEAFF
TRBJ1-1,NA,TRBV6-5,NA,TGTGCCAGCAGCTCACCTAGCACGGAGAACACTGAAGCTTTCTTT,CASSSPSTENTEAFF
TRBJ2-2,NA,TRBV5-1,once,TGCGCCAGCAGCTTGACGGCGGACACCGGGGAGCTGTTTTTT,CASSLTADTGELFF
TRBJ1-2,NA,TRBV7-8,NA,TGTGCCAGCAGCCTGGCTTTTGCAGGGGAAGACGGCTACACCTTC,CASSLAFAGEDGYTF
TRBJ2-7,TRBD2,TRBV5-4,NA,TGTGCCAGCAGCGTTAGCGGGGGAATCTACGAGCAGTACTTC,CASSVSGGIYEQYF
TRBJ2-1,NA,TRBV7-3,NA,TGTGCCAGCAGCCCCACTGGGGGGACCTACAATGAGCAGTTCTTC,CASSPTGGTYNEQFF
TRBJ1-1,TRBD1,TRBV19,NA,TGTGCCAGTAGTAGGGGGACAGGGAGTGAAGCTTTCTTT,CASSRGTGSEAFF
TRBJ1-2,TRBD1,TRBV27,NA,TGTGCCAGCAGTCAAACAGGGGTCGGGGCTGGCTACACCTTC,CASSQTGVGAGYTF
TRBJ1-5,NA,TRBV20-1,NA,TGCAGTGCTAGTCCCCTACTGGAGAATCAGCCCCAGCATTTT,CSASPLLENQPQHF
TRBJ2-5,NA,TRBV5-4,NA,TGTGCCAGCAGCTTATTTTTACAGGAGACCCAGTACTTC,CASSLFLQETQYF
TRBJ1-3,TRBD1,TRBV7-2,NA,TGTGCCAGCAGCCCGACTGGGACAGACTCTGGAAACACCATATATTTT,CASSPTGTDSGNTIYF
TRBJ1-6,NA,TRBV4-3,NA,TGCGCCAGCAGCCAAGATGCCCAGGGCGGCTCACCCCTCCACTTT,CASSQDAQGGSPLHF
TRBJ1-2,NA,TRBV30,once,TGTGCCTGGAATATTAACAGGGAAGGGCATGGCTACACCTTC,CAWNINREGHGYTF
TRBJ1-2,NA,TRBV2,once,TGTGCCAGCAGTCCCCAGGGCCTTAACTATGGCTACACCTTC,CASSPQGLNYGYTF
TRBJ2-7,NA,TRBV19,NA,TGTGCCAGTAGTAGAGGGCGAGAGCAGTACTTC,CASSRGREQYF
TRBJ1-5,NA,TRBV12-3/TRBV12-4,NA,TGTGCCAGCAGTTTGAAGGGGGATCTGCCCCAGCATTTT,CASSLKGDLPQHF
TRBJ2-3,NA,TRBV18,NA,TGTGCCAGCTCACCACCCAGCGCAGATACGCAGTATTTT,CASSPPSADTQYF
TRBJ1-5,NA,TRBV28,NA,TGTGCCAGCAGTCCACCTGCAGGGAGCAATCAGCCCCAGCATTTT,CASSPPAGSNQPQHF
TRBJ1-5,NA,TRBV7-2,NA,TGTGCCAGCAGCGATCGGAGGGGAAATCAGCCCCAGCATTTT,CASSDRRGNQPQHF
TRBJ2-7,TRBD1,TRBV14,NA,TGTGCCAGCAGCCAGACGACAGGGAGCGAGCAGTACTTC,CASSQTTGSEQYF
TRBJ1-1,NA,TRBV29-1,NA,TGCAGCGTTGATCGGGGGGACATGAACACTGAAGCTTTCTTT,CSVDRGDMNTEAFF
TRBJ1-2,TRBD1,TRBV19,NA,TGTGCCAGTAGTATCGGACAGGGTGATGGCTACACCTTC,CASSIGQGDGYTF
TRBJ2-1,NA,TRBV7-8,NA,TGTGCCAGCAGCTTAGGCAGGTACTATGAGCAGTTCTTC,CASSLGRYYEQFF
TRBJ1-5,NA,TRBV6-2/TRBV6-3,NA,TGTGCCAGCAGTTATCCCATCGGTTTGAATAGCAATCAGCCCCAGCATTTT,CASSYPIGLNSNQPQHF
TRBJ2-7,TRBD2,TRBV18,NA,TGTGCCAGCTCACAGACTAGCGCTAGCTCCTACGAGCAGTACTTC,CASSQTSASSYEQYF
TRBJ2-2,TRBD1,TRBV29-1,once,TGCAGCGTTGGACAGGGGGCGAACACCGGGGAGCTGTTTTTT,CSVGQGANTGELFF
TRBJ2-5,NA,TRBV10-3,NA,TGTGCCACAGGGGGGTGGGACCAAGAGACCCAGTACTTC,CATGGWDQETQYF
TRBJ1-3,NA,TRBV4-3,NA,TGCGCCAGCAGCCAAGATATGGGGGGGGGCTCGAACACCATATATTTT,CASSQDMGGGSNTIYF
TRBJ1-2,TRBD1,TRBV27,NA,TGTGCCAGCAGCCCCTCTCAGGGGGAGACGAACTATGGCTACACCTTC,CASSPSQGETNYGYTF
TRBJ2-2,TRBD1,TRBV5-1,NA,TGCGCCAGCAGCTTGGCCAAGGGACAGGGAAACACCGGGGAGCTGTTTTTT,CASSLAKGQGNTGELFF
TRBJ2-7,TRBD1,TRBV28,few,TGTGCCAGCAGAGAGACAGGGTACTACGAGCAGTACTTC,CASRETGYYEQYF
TRBJ1-2,NA,TRBV10-3,once,TGTGCCATCAGTGAGTTGGCAGACACCATATTCTATGGCTACACCTTC,CAISELADTIFYGYTF
TRBJ2-7,TRBD2,TRBV2,NA,TGTGCCAGCAGGGGGGGGTCCTACGAGCAGTACTTC,CASRGGSYEQYF
TRBJ2-3,TRBD2,TRBV5-4,NA,TGTGCCAGCAGCTTGGGACTAGCGGGGTTCACAGATACGCAGTATTTT,CASSLGLAGFTDTQYF
TRBJ2-5,NA,TRBV27,NA,TGTGCCAGCAGGCAACAGGGGTTGGAGGGAGAGACCCAGTACTTC,CASRQQGLEGETQYF
TRBJ1-2,TRBD1,TRBV6-5,NA,TGTGCCAGCAGTACAGGACAGGAACTTTATGGCTACACCTTC,CASSTGQELYGYTF
TRBJ2-3,TRBD2,TRBV6-2/TRBV6-3,NA,TGTGCCAGCAGACCTAGCGGGAGGGCCTTAAGTGATACGCAGTATTTT,CASRPSGRALSDTQYF
TRBJ2-7,TRBD2,TRBV14,NA,TGTGCCAGCAGCCAAACTCGTGGGACTAGCGGGAGATACGAGCAGTACTTC,CASSQTRGTSGRYEQYF
TRBJ1-1,TRBD1,TRBV5-6,NA,TGTGCCAGCAGCTTTCTCCCGGGACAGGGGAGCACTGAAGCTTTCTTT,CASSFLPGQGSTEAFF
TRBJ1-6,NA,TRBV12-3/TRBV12-4,NA,TGTGCCAGCTCGCGGGGTGGTTCACCCCTCCACTTT,CASSRGGSPLHF
TRBJ1-6,TRBD1,TRBV11-1,NA,TGTGCCAGCAGCCAAGACAGGGCAAATTCACCCCTCCACTTT,CASSQDRANSPLHF
TRBJ2-5,TRBD2,TRBV7-3,NA,TGTGCCAGCAGCTTCAGGGAGGGGGAGACCCAGTACTTC,CASSFREGETQYF
TRBJ2-7,TRBD1,TRBV6-5,NA,TGTGCCAGCAGTACAACAGGGGCCTACGAGCAGTACTTC,CASSTTGAYEQYF
TRBJ2-5,NA,TRBV6-5,NA,TGTGCCAGCAGTACAAACCCTAGCTCCCAAGAGACCCAGTACTTC,CASSTNPSSQETQYF
TRBJ2-1,NA,TRBV2,NA,TGTGCCAGCACGATCCAATCCTTGAGTGAGCAGTTCTTC,CASTIQSLSEQFF